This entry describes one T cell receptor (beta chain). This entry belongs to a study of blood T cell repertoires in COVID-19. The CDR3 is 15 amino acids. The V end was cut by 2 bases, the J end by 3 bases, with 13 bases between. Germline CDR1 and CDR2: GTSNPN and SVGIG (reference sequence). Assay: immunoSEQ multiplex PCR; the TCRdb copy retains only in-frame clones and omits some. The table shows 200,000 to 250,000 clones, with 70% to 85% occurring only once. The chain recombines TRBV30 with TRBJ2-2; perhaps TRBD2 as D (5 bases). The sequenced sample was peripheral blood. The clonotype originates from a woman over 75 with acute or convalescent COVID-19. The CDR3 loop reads CAWSTQRSYTGELFF. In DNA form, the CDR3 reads TGTGCCTGGAGTACCCAGCGGTCCTACACCGGGGAGCTGTTTTTT.